This T cell receptor beta chain was sequenced for a study of blood T cell repertoires in COVID-19. Points on this clone: Other DNA sequences in this sample translate to the same CDR3.

The CDR3 has 15 residues. Germline V CDR1 and CDR2: SGHAT, FQNNGV. V lost 2 bases and J lost 8, with 18 bases in between. Assay used: immunoSEQ multiplex PCR; TCRdb lists only in-frame clones, some missing. Of approximately 500,000 clones in the sample, around nine tenths were seen once. The clonotype was recovered from a woman aged 45-59 years with COVID-19, enrolled during active disease. The rearrangement uses TRBV11-2 and TRBJ1-2, with TRBD1 as a possible D gene (5 bases). The specimen sequenced was peripheral blood. CDR3 sequence: CASSLIRGPRYGYTF. The CDR3 DNA reads TGTGCCAGCAGCTTAATAAGGGGCCCGCGATACGGCTACACCTTC.